This record covers a single T cell receptor (beta chain). V was pared by 8 bases and J by 6 bases, with 6 bases of the junction left unmatched. This CDR3 region has 15 residues. Germline CDR1 ENHRY, CDR2 SYGVKD. The data were obtained in a study of blood T cell repertoires in COVID-19. At the level of the study: Acute-phase and convalescent COVID-19 samples originated in the United States, Italy and Spain.

Only in-frame clones appear in the TCRdb table, and some are missing; sequencing was by immunoSEQ multiplex PCR. Among 300,000 or so clones listed, about nine tenths were seen once. Grouping used clinical history reported by participants in a survey and questionnaire. Two negative PCRs, clearance, or symptom resolution characterized the recovered Cohort 3 donors. The chain recombines TRBV10-3 with TRBJ2-1; 14 nucleotides line up with TRBD2. Sequenced sample: PBMCs or T cells enriched from blood (not recorded which). The TCR originated in a woman aged 18-35 years who had recovered from COVID-19. CDR3 nucleotide sequence: TGTGCCATCGGCCCAGGGACTAGCGGGAGCAATGAGCAGTTCTTC. Protein sequence: CAIGPGTSGSNEQFF.